This T cell receptor beta chain was recovered during a study of CD8+ T cells in alopecia areata. Treatment given: oral pan-JAK inhibitor, 5-10 mg twice daily. Study-wide points: Researchers reported that TCR sharing among patients proved less clear than in mice, possibly HLA-linked. Scalp lesions, especially in alopecia totalis/universalis, had higher clonality than normal scalp. Administration of tofacitinib significantly diminished scalp clonality and expanded CD8+ clones within the top 100. In blood and scalp, many expanded lesional clones persisted during tofacitinib.

The CDR3 consists of 13 residues. The ends were cut back, 4 bases at V and 6 bases at J, with 16 bases in the middle. From germline, CDR1 is GTSNPN and CDR2 SVGIG (reference sequence). Regarding this clone: Its target is not known.

As the sequencing template, cDNA was produced by extracting RNA and reverse transcribing it. Here immunoSEQ multiplex PCR was the method, and the copy in TCRdb shows in-frame clones only, minus some. The sample records 200,000 to 250,000 clones, about 64% being singletons. This receptor was identified in a human donor with alopecia areata. The sequencing used CD4+ T cells sorted from blood, collected at week 4, from a patient treated with tofacitinib. The J gene is TRBJ2-7, the V gene TRBV30, with D possibly being TRBD1 (5 bases). The CDR3 bases are TGTGCCTGGAACCGGCAGGGATCTGGCGAGCAGTACTTC. Residues: CAWNRQGSGEQYF.